This TCR beta chain comes out of a study of T cell responses to AZD1222 COVID-19 vaccine. Study as a whole: Some second doses came at about 4 weeks and others at about 12 weeks; these were pooled.

Comments on this clone: Antigen: not known.

Libraries were prepared by immunoSEQ multiplex PCR; TCRdb keeps only in-frame clonotypes and omits some of them. The sample has about 160,000 clones; roughly 94% are singletons. The study's findings and limits: Spike regions recognized by vaccine-associated CD4 TCRs spanned the protein, led by 160-218 and 743-854. Donor demographics were predominantly white British with a female majority; clonal diversity may be underestimated.

Material: peripheral blood, obtained on day 0 of AZD1222 vaccination. The clonotype originates from an adult in good health.

The CDR3 DNA follows: TGTGCCAGCAGTACTGACGATAACTATGGCTACACCTTC. Encoded protein: CASSTDDNYGYTF. The rearrangement links TRBV2 to TRBJ1-2; D uncertain. Trimming shortened V by 5 bases and J by 1 base, and 8 bases separated the two germline ends. The CDR3 covers 13 residues. CDR1 is SNHLY and CDR2 is FYNNEI in the germline V gene.